Sequencing of this T cell receptor beta chain was carried out in a study of PD-1 blockade in classical Hodgkin lymphoma (dated by TCRdb to the early 2020s). As for the study more broadly: A peripheral blood immune signature of response to PD-1 blockade in classical Hodgkin lymphoma was defined using TCR beta sequencing and CyTOF. Study-wide conclusions, independent of this receptor: The study was restricted to a single clinical trial cohort, and the causes of repertoire differences, possibly disease activity or prior therapy, were left undefined. Baseline TCR diversity was reported as lower in newly diagnosed patients than in healthy donors, and lower still in relapsed/refractory patients.

The Qiagen DNeasy kit was used to extract genomic DNA both from unsorted PBMCs and from the negatively selected CD4+ and CD8+ fractions. TCR beta CDR3 regions were amplified by immunoSEQ multiplex PCR using primers annealing to V and J segments. A synthetic immune receptor repertoire was used to minimize amplification bias, and any residual bias was removed computationally once sequencing was done. On the study's bioinformatics: Custom Python scripts were used to quantify repertoire diversity as the Shannon entropy index. The unsorted, CD4+ and CD8+ repertoires were each analyzed separately, with the exception of combined analyses, where CD4+ and CD8+ sequences were merged in silico. As stored in TCRdb, this immuneACCESS dataset retains in-frame rearrangements with V and J assigned. A fraction of the clones does not appear; measured against another copy, unresolved V genes explain less than half of the discrepancy, and the remainder lacks a known reason. From that table come the V and J calls and clone size; the DNA was used to work out D and trimming. Across this sample there are 15,000 to 19,000 clones, with approximately 86% seen only once. The ten largest clones capture 0.84% of the sample.

In regard to this clone: This clone's antigen is unknown. There are no base qualities to consult, and no much larger clone falls within one base.

The sample's time point, from its label and the paper: newly diagnosed, previously untreated cHL patient sample. CD4+ T cells were purified from thawed PBMCs by magnetic negative selection with a Miltenyi CD4+ T cell isolation kit. As a comparison group for the relapsed/refractory trial patients, PBMCs were sequenced from patients with newly diagnosed, previously untreated classical Hodgkin lymphoma. After peripheral blood was drawn into 8 mL Vacutainer Cell Preparation Tubes, PBMCs were isolated by centrifugation and then cryopreserved. Purified CD4+ and CD8+ fractions were prepared only for cases with an additional available PBMC sample. Magnetically labelled cells were removed on LS columns in a quadroMACS separator, and the flow-through was collected as the purified fraction. The CDR3 goes from the cysteine to the phenylalanine over 15 residues. The sequence is cut down to CDR3 DNA, 45 bases in frame from base 1. At the junction V is shortened by 2 bases and J by 6 bases; bases outside the gene matches: 5. Per the germline V gene, MNHGY is the CDR1 and SVAAGI is the CDR2.

Input material: CD4+ T cells from blood. The rearranged segments are TRBV6-9 and TRBJ2-7; 12 bases in the middle match TRBD2. The clonotype originates from a human donor with classical Hodgkin lymphoma. The sequenced DNA is TGTGCCAGCAGTTATCTAGCGGGAGGGCCCGGCGAGCAGTACTTC. Translated, it gives CASSYLAGGPGEQYF.